Listed here are 25 T cell receptor beta chains from one sample, sequenced in a study of blood T cell repertoires in COVID-19. Measured with immunoSEQ multiplex PCR; TCRdb has only the in-frame clones, and not every one. The table includes 200,000 to 250,000 clones, 80% to 90% detected once. Material for sequencing was PBMCs or T cells enriched from blood (not recorded which). These receptors all come from a woman in her 50s in a cohort exposed to, infected with or recovered from COVID-19 (not recorded which).

The chain couples TRBV2 to TRBJ2-5; D is unclear. The CDR3 spans 11 residues. Germline V gene lookup returns CDR1 SNHLY and CDR2 FYNNEI. Between the trimmed V and J ends, which lost 7 bases and 6 bases, there was a span of 9 bases. This CDR3 is CASNSLKTQYF. The CDR3 bases are TGTGCCAGCAACTCTCTGAAGACCCAGTACTTC.

CDR3 protein: CSVRTDSNTEAFF. The CDR3, as DNA: TGCAGCGTCCGGACGGACTCGAACACTGAAGCTTTCTTT. This chain uses TRBV29-1 with TRBJ1-1, with D hard to call. Germline assignment: CDR1 SQVTM and CDR2 ANQGSEA. The V gene lost 6 bases and the J gene lost 1 base, with 12 bases spanning the gap. The length of the CDR3 is 13 residues.

The V and J genes are TRBV2 and TRBJ1-4; D call uncertain. Germline assignment: CDR1 SNHLY and CDR2 FYNNEI. V lost 4 bases and J lost 2, with 8 bases in between. The CDR3 sequence is 14 residues long. The CDR3 bases are TGTGCCAGCAGTGCACTAGGGACTAATGAAAAACTGTTTTTT. Translation gives CASSALGTNEKLFF.

A word on this clone: Germline is not matched at one junction end, which may reflect a read error. The same CDR3 arises from other DNA sequences in this sample as well. The V gene is TRBV3-1 (or the pseudogene TRBV3-2), the J gene TRBJ1-2, with a weak D call TRBD1 (5 bases). The CDR3 contains 12 residues. The germline CDR1 and CDR2 sequences are LGHDT and YNNKEL (reference sequence). In DNA, the CDR3 is TGTGCCAGCAGACAAGGGGCTTATGGCTACACCTTC. Translated, it gives CASRQGAYGYTF.

The chain carries TRBV7-2 and TRBJ2-1, with a tentative D call TRBD1 (6 bases). The germline V gene encodes CDR1 SGHTA and CDR2 FQGNSA. This CDR3 region has 16 residues. Deletions cut 4 bases from V and 0 bases from J, with 13 bases between. This CDR3 reads CASSSTTGYSYNEQFF. The CDR3 bases are TGTGCCAGCAGCTCTACGACAGGATACTCCTACAATGAGCAGTTCTTC. Full variable domain (missing parts from reference TRBV7-2 and TRBJ2-1): GAGVSQSPSNKVTEKGKDVELRCDPISGHTALYWYRQSLGQGLEFLIYFQGNSAPDKSGLPSDRFSAERTGGSVSTLTIQRTQQEDSAVYLCASSSTTGYSYNEQFFGPGTRLTVL.

The rearrangement uses TRBV6-5 and TRBJ2-3; 7 bases are shared with TRBD1. CDR3 length equals 12 residues. From germline, CDR1 is MNHEY and CDR2 SVGAGI. V lost 8 bases, J lost 7 bases, and 6 bases stayed unmatched. As DNA, the CDR3 is TGTGCCAGCCGGGACAGTTTGAATACGCAGTATTTT. Protein product: CASRDSLNTQYF.

The chain joins TRBV30 to TRBJ2-2, with TRBD1 identical over 7 bases. The V and J ends lost 8 bases and 4 bases, in that order; junction bases with no gene match: 7. CDR1 and CDR2 (germline): GTSNPN, SVGIG (reference sequence). The CDR3 covers 13 residues. The CDR3: CAANRGPTGELFF. DNA of the CDR3: TGTGCCGCCAACAGGGGCCCCACCGGGGAGCTGTTTTTT. The variable domain in full, completed from reference TRBV30 and TRBJ2-2, reads SQTIHQWPATLVQPVGSPLSLECTVEGTSNPNLYWYRQAAGRGLQLLFYSVGIGQISSEVPQNLSASRPQDRQFILSSKKLLLSDSGFYLCAANRGPTGELFFGEGSRLTVL.

This sequence joins TRBV5-1 and TRBJ2-1; the D is unclear. The CDR3 contains 13 residues. Per germline, CDR1 SGHRS and CDR2 YFSETQ. The V and J ends lost 2 bases and 4 bases respectively, with 7 bases between them. The CDR3 loop is CASSFGQYNEQFF. CDR3 DNA sequence: TGCGCCAGCAGCTTTGGCCAGTACAATGAGCAGTTCTTC.

V usage is TRBV5-1 and J usage is TRBJ1-2; D is possibly TRBD1 (6 bases). Trimming pared 4 bases from V and 5 bases from J, leaving 12 bases between. Germline V gives CDR1 SGHRS, CDR2 YFSETQ. The CDR3 covers 13 residues. CDR3 sequence (DNA): TGCGCCAGCAGCGGAACAGGGATTTATGGCTACACCTTC. This encodes CASSGTGIYGYTF.

The chain recombines TRBV3-1 (or the pseudogene TRBV3-2) with TRBJ1-5; tentative D call: TRBD1 (5 bases). CDR1 LGHDT and CDR2 YNNKEL come from the germline V gene (reference sequence). The CDR3 has 14 amino acids. Trimming stripped 5 bases from V and 6 bases from J, with 14 bases between. CDR3 sequence: CASSAGGDGQPQHF. CDR3 nucleotide sequence: TGTGCCAGCAGCGCCGGGGGGGATGGTCAGCCCCAGCATTTT.

The CDR3 coding sequence is TGTGCCAGCAGCTTAGCAGTCCAGGGTCCCCTTGGCGCCGGGGAGCTGTTTTTT. Translated: CASSLAVQGPLGAGELFF. J is TRBJ2-2 and V is TRBV7-6; D possibly corresponds to TRBD1 (5 bases). Trimming left V 0 bases short and J 6 bases short, with 20 bases between. Germline values: CDR1 SGHVS, CDR2 FNYEAQ. CDR3 length equals 18 residues.

This rearrangement joins TRBV7-2 to TRBJ2-1; D possibly corresponds to TRBD2 (6 bases). This CDR3 spans 14 amino acids. CDR1 and CDR2 (germline): SGHTA, FQGNSA. Trimming removed 5 bases from V and 2 bases from J, with 10 bases in between. The CDR3 region is CASSGGRTYNEQFF. DNA of the CDR3: TGTGCCAGCAGCGGGGGGAGAACCTACAATGAGCAGTTCTTC.

In its sample, this clone was seen once. The chain links TRBV5-4 to TRBJ2-3; no clear D gene. Germline assignment: CDR1 SGHNT and CDR2 YYREEE (reference sequence). The CDR3 is 13 amino acids. Trimming took off 5 bases at V and 5 bases at J, with 12 bases between the two ends. The CDR3 reads CASRSQGGDTQYF. CDR3 nucleotide sequence: TGTGCCAGCAGATCCCAAGGCGGAGATACGCAGTATTTT.

The chain recombines TRBV3-1 (or the pseudogene TRBV3-2) with TRBJ1-2; 9 bases match TRBD1. J was trimmed by 4 bases and V by 4 bases; bases with no gene match: 13. CDR1 and CDR2 from the germline V gene are LGHDT and YNNKEL (reference sequence). The CDR3 is made up of 17 amino acids. CDR3 residues: CASSPWGGQGIPYGYTF. CDR3 DNA: TGTGCCAGCAGCCCGTGGGGGGGACAGGGAATCCCCTATGGCTACACCTTC.

J is TRBJ1-4 and V is TRBV25-1; 9 nucleotides agree with TRBD1. Unmatched junction bases numbered 6, after V lost 6 bases and J lost 1 base. Looked up from germline, CDR1 is MGHDK and CDR2 is SYGVNS. This CDR3 comprises 16 residues. CDR3 in DNA: TGTGCCAGCAGCGGGACAGGGTCGAAAACTAATGAAAAACTGTTTTTT. Amino acid sequence: CASSGTGSKTNEKLFF.

The V gene is TRBV2, the J gene TRBJ1-5, with a possible D match to TRBD1 (5 bases). This CDR3 is built from 14 residues. With 5 bases removed from V and 1 base from J, the gap between germline ends came to 9 bases. Germline loops: CDR1 SNHLY, CDR2 FYNNEI. The CDR3 DNA sequence: TGTGCCAGCAGTCAACAGGCCAGCAATCAGCCCCAGCATTTT. Protein: CASSQQASNQPQHF.

V usage is TRBV19 and J usage is TRBJ2-6; D gene uncertain. Trimming took off 0 bases at V and 2 bases at J, with 20 bases between the two ends. The CDR3 extends over 20 amino acids. CDR1 and CDR2 from the germline V gene are LNHDA and SQIVND (reference sequence). CDR3 sequence reads: CASSIDLWASSRPGANVLTF. The CDR3 DNA follows: TGTGCCAGTAGTATAGACCTCTGGGCCTCTTCTCGTCCTGGGGCCAACGTCCTGACTTTC.

The CDR3 bases are TGTGCCAGCAGCTCAAGGGACAGCCAAGAGACCCAGTACTTC. Translation: CASSSRDSQETQYF. The rearrangement joins TRBV5-6 to TRBJ2-5, with 7 bases identical to TRBD1. V gave up 3 bases and J gave up 1 base; unmatched junction bases: 3. The CDR3 consists of 14 residues. CDR1 is SGHDT and CDR2 is YYEEEE in the germline V gene. Supplemented by reference TRBV5-6 and TRBJ2-5, the full variable domain reads DAGVTQSPTHLIKTRGQQVTLRCSPKSGHDTVSWYQQALGQGPQFIFQYYEEEERQRGNFPDRFSGHQFPNYSSELNVNALLLGDSALYLCASSSRDSQETQYFGPGTRLLVL.

The CDR3 loop reads CASTISGGGTGELFF. DNA of the CDR3: TGTGCCAGCACCATCAGCGGGGGGGGCACCGGGGAGCTGTTTTTT. V and J are TRBV11-3 and TRBJ2-2, with 10 bases lining up with TRBD2. This CDR3 is built from 15 residues. J gave up 4 bases and V 7 bases, and 6 bases lay outside the gene matches. Germline V gene sequence: CDR1 SGHNT, CDR2 YENEEA.

The chain combines TRBV30 with TRBJ2-7; 7 nucleotides align to TRBD1. V shed 3 bases and J 7 bases; nucleotides not matched to a gene: 6. Germline V gene lookup returns CDR1 GTSNPN and CDR2 SVGIG (reference sequence). The CDR3 sequence is 12 residues long. The CDR3 region has the DNA TGTGCCTGGAGAACACGGGGACAGGAGCAGTACTTC. Encoded protein: CAWRTRGQEQYF.

CDR3 coding DNA: TGTGCCAGCAGGGCTGACAGGGGGGGTATCTACGAGCAGTACTTC. This sequence encodes CASRADRGGIYEQYF. The gene calls are TRBV27 and TRBJ2-7; 9 bases fit TRBD1. The germline gives CDR1 MNHEY, CDR2 SMNVEV (reference sequence). The CDR3 length is 15 residues. V lost 6 bases, J lost 3 bases, and 9 bases stayed unmatched.

V is TRBV9 and J is TRBJ1-2; D remains unclear. The CDR3 extends over 12 amino acids. In germline, CDR1 is SGDLS, CDR2 YYNGEE. V shed 5 bases and J shed 1 base, with 6 bases lying between them. CDR3 amino acids: CASRRDNYGYTF. The CDR3 coding sequence is TGTGCCAGCAGGAGGGATAACTATGGCTACACCTTC.

This rearrangement joins TRBV30 to TRBJ2-3; possible D gene TRBD2, 7 bases. The CDR3 is 16 residues long. V was pared by 4 bases and J by 0 bases, with 17 bases between. Germline assignment: CDR1 GTSNPN and CDR2 SVGIG (reference sequence). The CDR3 here is CAWTRMRGQSTDTQYF. CDR3 nucleotides: TGTGCCTGGACCCGTATGCGGGGGCAGAGCACAGATACGCAGTATTTT.

V gene TRBV30 combines with J gene TRBJ2-7; TRBD1 might be the D (6 bases). Germline V lookup: CDR1 GTSNPN, CDR2 SVGIG (reference sequence). This CDR3 is built from 14 residues. Trimming left V 4 bases short and J 2 bases short, with 15 bases between. The CDR3 DNA reads TGTGCCTGGACAACAGGGAGCCATACCTACGAGCAGTACTTC. Translated, it gives CAWTTGSHTYEQYF.

The chain joins TRBV6-5 to TRBJ1-1; D is unclear. Germline assignment: CDR1 MNHEY and CDR2 SVGAGI. The CDR3 has 15 amino acids. The ends were cut back, 2 bases at V and 5 bases at J, with 15 bases in the middle. The CDR3 is CASSYALNSRTEAFF. For the CDR3, the DNA is TGTGCCAGCAGTTACGCGCTGAACTCCCGAACTGAAGCTTTCTTT.